This T cell receptor (beta chain) emerged from a study of long-term antiretroviral therapy in people with HIV. General study results and limits: Subsequent to ART, diversity was augmented yet persisted below that of transplant donor controls. Spans of CDR3 length were tighter for HIV repertoires than for controls.

This CDR3 comprises 14 residues. From germline, CDR1 is LNHDA and CDR2 SQIVND (reference sequence). V was pared by 7 bases and J by 1 base, with 7 bases of the junction left unmatched. The run of the v3.0 immunoSEQ assay was at survey level. Libraries were prepared by immunoSEQ multiplex PCR; TCRdb keeps only in-frame clonotypes and omits some of them. The sample lists some 15,000 clones, around 84% seen once, with less than 8% in the top ten. Only a few counts were recorded for this clone. The antigen is undetermined. The clonotype was recovered from a man in his thirties or forties with HIV. This chain joins TRBV19 and TRBJ2-7, with TRBD2 matching over 7 bases. The material sequenced was unsorted PBMCs, taken 0.4 years after starting antiretroviral therapy. CDR3 loop: CASKHAGDSYEQYF. The CDR3 nucleotides read TGTGCCAGTAAGCACGCGGGAGATTCCTACGAGCAGTACTTC.